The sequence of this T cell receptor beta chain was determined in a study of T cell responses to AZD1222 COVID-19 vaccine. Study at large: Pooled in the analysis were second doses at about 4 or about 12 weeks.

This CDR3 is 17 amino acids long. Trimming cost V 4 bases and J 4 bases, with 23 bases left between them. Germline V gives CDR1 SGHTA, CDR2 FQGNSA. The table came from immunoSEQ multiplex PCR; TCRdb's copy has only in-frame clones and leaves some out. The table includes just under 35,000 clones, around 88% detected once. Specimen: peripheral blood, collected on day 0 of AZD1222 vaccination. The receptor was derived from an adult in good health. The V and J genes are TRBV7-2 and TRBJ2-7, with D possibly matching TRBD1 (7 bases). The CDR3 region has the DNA TGTGCCAGCAGCTGGGGGGACACAGGGGTCGTAACTTACGAGCAGTACTTC. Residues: CASSWGDTGVVTYEQYF.